This paragraph covers one T cell receptor beta chain sequence. The RNA, about 0.5 to 1 ug, was put through reverse transcription using random hexamers. immunoSEQ multiplex PCR amplified TCR beta CDR3 across 54 Vbeta, 13 Jbeta. In TCRdb, the immunoSEQ multiplex PCR reads were re-called with MiXCR into one record per CDR3 protein. In the table there are 140,000 or so distinct CDR3 sequences, approximately 96% of which are singletons. This entry is derived from a study of CD8 T cells in Susac syndrome. The T cells that were sequenced for TCR beta were CD8+ and CD4+ cells from blood. Unmatched junction bases numbered 15, after V lost 5 bases and J lost 5 bases. The CDR3 is 17 amino acids. Germline loops: CDR1 SQVTM, CDR2 ANQGSEA.

The TCR sequence derives from a human donor with multiple sclerosis. Sequenced sample: CD4+ T cells from PBMCs. The gene calls are TRBV29-1 and TRBJ2-3, with 11 bases fitting TRBD2. CDR3: CSVLALAGGPRIDTQYF. CDR3 nucleotides: TGCAGCGTTTTGGCGCTAGCGGGAGGACCTCGGATAGATACGCAGTATTTT.